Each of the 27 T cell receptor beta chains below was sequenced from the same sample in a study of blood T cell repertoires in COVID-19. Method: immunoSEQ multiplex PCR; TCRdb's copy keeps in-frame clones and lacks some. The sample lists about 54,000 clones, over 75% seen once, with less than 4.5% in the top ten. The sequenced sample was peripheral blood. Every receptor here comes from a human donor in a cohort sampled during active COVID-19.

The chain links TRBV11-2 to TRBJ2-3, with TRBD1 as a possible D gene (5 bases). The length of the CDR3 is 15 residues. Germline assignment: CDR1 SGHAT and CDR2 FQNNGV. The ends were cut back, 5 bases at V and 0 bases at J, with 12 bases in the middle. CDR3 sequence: CASSPTGMSTDTQYF. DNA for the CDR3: TGTGCCAGCAGCCCCACAGGAATGAGCACAGATACGCAGTATTTT.

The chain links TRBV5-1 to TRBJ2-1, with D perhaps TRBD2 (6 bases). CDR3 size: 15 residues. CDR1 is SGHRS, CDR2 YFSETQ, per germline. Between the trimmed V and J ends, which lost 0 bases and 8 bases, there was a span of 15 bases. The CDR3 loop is CASSLGRRVIDEQFF. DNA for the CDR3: TGCGCCAGCAGCTTGGGTAGGAGGGTCATCGATGAGCAGTTCTTC.

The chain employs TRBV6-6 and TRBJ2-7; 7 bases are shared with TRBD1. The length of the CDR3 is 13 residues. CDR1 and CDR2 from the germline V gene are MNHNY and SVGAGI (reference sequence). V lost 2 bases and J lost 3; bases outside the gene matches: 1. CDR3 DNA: TGTGCCAGCAGTTACGGGGACAGCTACGAGCAGTACTTC. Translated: CASSYGDSYEQYF.

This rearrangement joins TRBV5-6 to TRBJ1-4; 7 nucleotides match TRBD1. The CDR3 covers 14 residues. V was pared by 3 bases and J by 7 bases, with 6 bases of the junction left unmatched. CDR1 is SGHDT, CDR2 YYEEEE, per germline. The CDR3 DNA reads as TGTGCCAGCAGCTCCGGGACAGTGATTGAAAAACTGTTTTTT. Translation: CASSSGTVIEKLFF.

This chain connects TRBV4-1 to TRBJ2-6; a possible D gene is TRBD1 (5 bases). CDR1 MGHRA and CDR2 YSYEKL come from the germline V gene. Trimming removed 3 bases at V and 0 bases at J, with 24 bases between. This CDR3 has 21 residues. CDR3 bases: TGCGCCAGCAGCCACCGATACCTCCCAGGGAATTCCAACTCTGGGGCCAACGTCCTGACTTTC. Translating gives CASSHRYLPGNSNSGANVLTF.

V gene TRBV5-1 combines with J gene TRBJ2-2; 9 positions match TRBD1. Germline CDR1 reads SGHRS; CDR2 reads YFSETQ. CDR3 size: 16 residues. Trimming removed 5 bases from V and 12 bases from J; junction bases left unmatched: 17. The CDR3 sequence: CASSSEPGGGTGKLFF. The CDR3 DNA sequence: TGCGCCAGCAGTTCTGAACCCGGTGGGGGGACAGGGAAGCTGTTTTTT.

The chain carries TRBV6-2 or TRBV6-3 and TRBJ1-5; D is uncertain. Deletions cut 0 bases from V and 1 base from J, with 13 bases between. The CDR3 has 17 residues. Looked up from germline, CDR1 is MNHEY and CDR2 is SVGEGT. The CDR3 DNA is TGTGCCAGCAGTTACTCGAGAGGGAGGTCGAGCAATCAGCCCCAGCATTTT. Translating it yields CASSYSRGRSSNQPQHF.

In DNA, the CDR3 is TGTGCCAGCAGTTACTCGATACCCGGGAGGAATTCACCCCTCCACTTT. Translation gives CASSYSIPGRNSPLHF. The gene calls are TRBV6-5 and TRBJ1-6; D unclear. This CDR3 is built from 16 residues. Germline values: CDR1 MNHEY, CDR2 SVGAGI. V was shortened by 0 bases and J by 7 bases, with 13 bases between the two germline ends.

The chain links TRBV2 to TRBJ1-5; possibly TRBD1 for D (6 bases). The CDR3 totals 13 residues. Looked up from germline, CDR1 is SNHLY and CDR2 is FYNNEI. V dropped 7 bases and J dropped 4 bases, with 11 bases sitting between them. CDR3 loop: CASMRDTNQPQHF. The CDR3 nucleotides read TGTGCCAGCATGAGGGACACAAATCAGCCCCAGCATTTT.

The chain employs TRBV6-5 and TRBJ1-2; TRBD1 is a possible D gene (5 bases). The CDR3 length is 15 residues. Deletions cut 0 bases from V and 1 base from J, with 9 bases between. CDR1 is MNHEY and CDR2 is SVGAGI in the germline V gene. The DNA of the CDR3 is TGTGCCAGCAGTTACTCGCGGGACGGTAACTATGGCTACACCTTC. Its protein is CASSYSRDGNYGYTF.

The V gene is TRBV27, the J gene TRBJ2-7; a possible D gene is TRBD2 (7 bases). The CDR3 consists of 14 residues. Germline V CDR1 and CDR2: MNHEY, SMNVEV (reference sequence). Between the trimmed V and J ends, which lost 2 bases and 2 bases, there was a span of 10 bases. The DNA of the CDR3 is TGTGCCAGCAGTTTAAAGGGGGGGCCCTACGAGCAGTACTTC. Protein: CASSLKGGPYEQYF.

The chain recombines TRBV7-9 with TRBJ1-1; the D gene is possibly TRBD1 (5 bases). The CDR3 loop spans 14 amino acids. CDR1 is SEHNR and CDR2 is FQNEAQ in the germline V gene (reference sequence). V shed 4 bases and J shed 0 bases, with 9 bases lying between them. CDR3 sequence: CASSSSRVNTEAFF. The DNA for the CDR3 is TGTGCCAGCAGCTCCTCCAGGGTGAACACTGAAGCTTTCTTT.

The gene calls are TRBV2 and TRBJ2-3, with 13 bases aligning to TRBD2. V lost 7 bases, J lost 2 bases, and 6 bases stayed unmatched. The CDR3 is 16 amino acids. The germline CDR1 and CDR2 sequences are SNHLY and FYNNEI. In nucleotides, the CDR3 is TGTGCCAGCAAAGGGACTAGCGGGGACCTCACAGATACGCAGTATTTT. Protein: CASKGTSGDLTDTQYF.

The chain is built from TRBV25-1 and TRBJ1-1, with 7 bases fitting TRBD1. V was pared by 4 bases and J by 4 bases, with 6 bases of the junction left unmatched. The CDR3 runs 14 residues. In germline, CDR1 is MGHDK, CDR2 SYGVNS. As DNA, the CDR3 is TGTGCCAGCAGTGTTTCAGGGGGTCCCACTGAAGCTTTCTTT. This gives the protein CASSVSGGPTEAFF.

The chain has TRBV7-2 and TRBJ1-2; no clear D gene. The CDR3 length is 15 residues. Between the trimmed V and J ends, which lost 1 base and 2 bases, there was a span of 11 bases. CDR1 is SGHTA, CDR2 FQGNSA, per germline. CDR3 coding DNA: TGTGCCAGCAGCTTAGGCCCCGGGTTGAACTATGGCTACACCTTC. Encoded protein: CASSLGPGLNYGYTF.

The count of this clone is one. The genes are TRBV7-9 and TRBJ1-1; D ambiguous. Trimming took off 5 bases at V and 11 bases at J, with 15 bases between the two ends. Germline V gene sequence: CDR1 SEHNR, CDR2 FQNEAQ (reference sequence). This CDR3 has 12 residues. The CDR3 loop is CASSPHRGGAFF. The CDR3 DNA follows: TGTGCCAGCAGCCCCCACCGGGGTGGCGCTTTCTTT. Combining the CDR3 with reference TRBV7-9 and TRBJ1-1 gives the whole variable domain DTGVSQNPRHKITKRGQNVTFRCDPISEHNRLYWYRQTLGQGPEFLTYFQNEAQLEKSRLLSDRFSAERPKGSFSTLEIQRTEQGDSAMYLCASSPHRGGAFFGQGTRLTVV.

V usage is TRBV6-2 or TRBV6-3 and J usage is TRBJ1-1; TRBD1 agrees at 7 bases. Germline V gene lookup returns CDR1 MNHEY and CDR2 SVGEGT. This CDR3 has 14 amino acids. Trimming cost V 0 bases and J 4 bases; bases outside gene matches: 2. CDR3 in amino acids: CASSYSRQGTEAFF. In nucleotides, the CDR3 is TGTGCCAGCAGTTACTCGAGACAGGGCACTGAAGCTTTCTTT.

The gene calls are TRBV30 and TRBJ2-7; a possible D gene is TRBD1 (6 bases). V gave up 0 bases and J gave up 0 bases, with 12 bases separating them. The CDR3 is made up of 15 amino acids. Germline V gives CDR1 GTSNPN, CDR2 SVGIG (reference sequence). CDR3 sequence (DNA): TGTGCCTGGAGTGTACCTGCAGGGGCCTCCTACGAGCAGTACTTC. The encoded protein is CAWSVPAGASYEQYF.

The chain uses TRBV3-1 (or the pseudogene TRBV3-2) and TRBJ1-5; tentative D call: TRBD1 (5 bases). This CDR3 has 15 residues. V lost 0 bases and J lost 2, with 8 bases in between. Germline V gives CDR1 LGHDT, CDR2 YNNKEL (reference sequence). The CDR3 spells CASSQDLTGNQPQHF. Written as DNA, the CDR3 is TGTGCCAGCAGCCAAGATCTGACAGGCAATCAGCCCCAGCATTTT.

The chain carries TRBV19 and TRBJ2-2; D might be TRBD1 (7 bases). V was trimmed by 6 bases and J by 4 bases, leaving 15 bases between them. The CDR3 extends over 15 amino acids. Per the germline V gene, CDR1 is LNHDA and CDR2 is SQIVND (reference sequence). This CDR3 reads CASSQQGRGTGELFF. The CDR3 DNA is TGTGCCAGTAGCCAACAGGGGCGGGGCACCGGGGAGCTGTTTTTT.

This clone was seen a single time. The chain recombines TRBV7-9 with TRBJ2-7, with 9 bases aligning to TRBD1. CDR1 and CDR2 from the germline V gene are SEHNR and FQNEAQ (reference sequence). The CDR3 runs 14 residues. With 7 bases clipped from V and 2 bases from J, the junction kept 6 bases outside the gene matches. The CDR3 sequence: CASTRTGEAYEQYF. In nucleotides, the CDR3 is TGTGCCAGCACGAGGACAGGGGAGGCCTACGAGCAGTACTTC. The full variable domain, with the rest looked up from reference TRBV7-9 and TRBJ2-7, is DTGVSQNPRHKITKRGQNVTFRCDPISEHNRLYWYRQTLGQGPEFLTYFQNEAQLEKSRLLSDRFSAERPKGSFSTLEIQRTEQGDSAMYLCASTRTGEAYEQYFGPGTRLTVT.

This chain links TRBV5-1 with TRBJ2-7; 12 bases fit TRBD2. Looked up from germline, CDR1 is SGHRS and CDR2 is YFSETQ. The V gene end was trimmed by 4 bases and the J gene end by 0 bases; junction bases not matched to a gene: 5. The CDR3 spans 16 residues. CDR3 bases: TGCGCCAGCAGCCCCCGGACTAGCGGGGTCTCCTACGAGCAGTACTTC. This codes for CASSPRTSGVSYEQYF. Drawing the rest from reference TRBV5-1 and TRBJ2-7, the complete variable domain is KAGVTQTPRYLIKTRGQQVTLSCSPISGHRSVSWYQQTPGQGLQFLFEYFSETQRNKGNFPGRFSGRQFSNSRSEMNVSTLELGDSALYLCASSPRTSGVSYEQYFGPGTRLTVT.

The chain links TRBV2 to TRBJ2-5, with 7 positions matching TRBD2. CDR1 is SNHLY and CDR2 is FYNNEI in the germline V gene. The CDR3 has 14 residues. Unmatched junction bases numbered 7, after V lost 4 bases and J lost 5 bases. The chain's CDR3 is CASSGLAVKETQYF. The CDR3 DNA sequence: TGTGCCAGCAGTGGGCTAGCGGTGAAGGAGACCCAGTACTTC.

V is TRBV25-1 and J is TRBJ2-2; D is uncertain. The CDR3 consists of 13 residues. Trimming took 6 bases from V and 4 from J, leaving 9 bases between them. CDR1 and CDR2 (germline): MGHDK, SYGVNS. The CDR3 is CASRELGTGELFF. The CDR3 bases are TGTGCCAGCAGGGAGTTGGGCACCGGGGAGCTGTTTTTT.

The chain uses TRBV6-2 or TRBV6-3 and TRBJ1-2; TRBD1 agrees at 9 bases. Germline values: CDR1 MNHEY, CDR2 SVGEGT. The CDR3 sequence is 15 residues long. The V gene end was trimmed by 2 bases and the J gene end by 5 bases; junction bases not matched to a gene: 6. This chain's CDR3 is CASSYGQGSLYGYTF. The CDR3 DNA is TGTGCCAGCAGTTACGGACAGGGGAGCTTATATGGCTACACCTTC.

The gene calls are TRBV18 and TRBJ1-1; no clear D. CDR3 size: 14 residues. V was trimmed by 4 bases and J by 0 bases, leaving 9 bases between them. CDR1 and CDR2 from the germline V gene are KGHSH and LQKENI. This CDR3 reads CASSQGLMNTEAFF. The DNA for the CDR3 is TGTGCCAGCTCACAAGGACTCATGAACACTGAAGCTTTCTTT.

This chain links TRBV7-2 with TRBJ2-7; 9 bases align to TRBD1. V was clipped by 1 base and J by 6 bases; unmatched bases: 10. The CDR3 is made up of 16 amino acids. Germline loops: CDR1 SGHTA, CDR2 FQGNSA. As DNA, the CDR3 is TGTGCCAGCAGCTTAGAGGCGGGACAGGGAAGGTGCGAGCAGTACTTC. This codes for CASSLEAGQGRCEQYF.